This TCR beta chain comes out of a study of vaccination and CD4 T cells after COVID-19. Study-wide results and caveats: The study found median SARS-CoV-2-reactive clonotypes rising from approximately 21 to 40, not significantly.

Cultured CD4+ T cells had their DNA profiled by the Oncomine TCR Beta short-read assay. TCRdb fed the PCR reads into MiXCR, producing one record per CDR3 protein. The sample carries roughly 5,300 distinct CDR3 sequences, less than 45% recorded once. Treatment: roughly nine-day PBMC culture with coronavirus spike peptide pools or control peptides (ViraFEST assay). Pre-COVID-19 pandemic sampling (2011-2018) yielded the unexposed donor's CD4+ T cells. This clonotype came up a few times. The antigen is undetermined. Unmatched junction bases numbered 4, after V lost 1 base and J lost 4 bases. Germline values: CDR1 SGHVS, CDR2 FNYEAQ. The CDR3 is 16 amino acids.

Sequenced input: CD4+ T cells from blood, cultured in vitro. The rearrangement links TRBV7-6 to TRBJ2-3, with TRBD2 matching over 11 bases. The origin of this receptor is a human donor in good health. The CDR3 DNA sequence: TGTGCCAGCAGCTTAGTGGGTAGCGGGGGGGCAGATACGCAGTATTTT. Translating it yields CASSLVGSGGADTQYF. Complete variable domain (other parts from reference TRBV7-6 and TRBJ2-3): GAGVSQSPRYKVTKRGQDVALRCDPISGHVSLYWYRQALGQGPEFLTYFNYEAQQDKSGLPNDRFSAERPEGSISTLTIQRTEQRDSAMYRCASSLVGSGGADTQYFGPGTRLTVL.